The 32 T cell receptor beta chains below all came from one sample that was sequenced in a study of cytomegalovirus exposure and HLA in healthy donors (dated by TCRdb to the late 2010s). Libraries were prepared through the immunoSEQ multiplex PCR assay. For the multiplex PCR, a mixture combining 60 forward primers for TCR Vbeta segments and 13 reverse primers for TCR Jbeta segments was used. TCRdb holds this immuneACCESS table with in-frame rearrangements only. Some clones are missing; in checked studies, unresolved V genes explain under half, and the rest has no known cause. This sample lists 150,000 to 200,000 clones; 75% to 85% were detected once. The top ten clones comprise about 1.6% of the sample. Input material: PBMCs. These receptor sequences come from a woman aged 50 to 60 in good health and CMV-seronegative.

On this clone: Other DNA sequences in this sample translate to the same CDR3. CDR3 nucleotides: TGTGCCAGTAGTACGGGGACAGGGGGCAATCAGCCCCAGCATTTT. Its translation: CASSTGTGGNQPQHF. This sequence joins TRBV19 and TRBJ1-5; TRBD1 agrees at 10 bases. Germline V CDR1 and CDR2: LNHDA, SQIVND (reference sequence). The CDR3 is 15 residues long. Trimming at V came to 4 bases and at J to 2 bases, leaving 2 bases not matched to a gene.

V usage is TRBV10-2 and J usage is TRBJ1-2; D unresolved. From germline, CDR1 is WSHSY and CDR2 SAAADI. The CDR3 totals 14 residues. V lost 6 bases to trimming and J lost 0 bases, with 11 bases between them. CDR3 residues: CASSPQVANYGYTF. In DNA, the CDR3 is TGCGCCAGCAGCCCCCAGGTGGCTAACTATGGCTACACCTTC.

There are a few counts of this clone. This chain uses TRBV5-4 with TRBJ1-1; TRBD1 aligns across 7 bases. Germline values: CDR1 SGHNT, CDR2 YYREEE (reference sequence). The CDR3 has 14 amino acids. Losses at the gene ends were 3 bases for V and 2 bases for J; bases not matched to a gene: 4. CDR3 sequence (DNA): TGTGCCAGCAGCTACCGGGACAGAAACACTGAAGCTTTCTTT. Translated, it gives CASSYRDRNTEAFF.

In nucleotides, the CDR3 is TGCAGCACTGGGACAGCGAACACTGAAGCTTTCTTT. This gives the protein CSTGTANTEAFF. The V gene is TRBV29-1, the J gene TRBJ1-1; 7 nucleotides match TRBD1. The V gene's germline CDR1 is SQVTM and CDR2 ANQGSEA. CDR3 length equals 12 residues. With 8 bases clipped from V and 1 base from J, the junction kept 4 bases outside the gene matches.

The chain is built from TRBV25-1 and TRBJ1-1, with TRBD1 matching over 7 bases. J lost 7 bases, V lost 6 bases, and 5 bases had no gene match. Germline assignment: CDR1 MGHDK and CDR2 SYGVNS. The CDR3 sequence is 12 residues long. CDR3: CASRTGYSEAFF. DNA of the CDR3: TGTGCCAGCAGGACAGGGTATAGTGAAGCTTTCTTT.

This chain connects TRBV27 to TRBJ2-7, with D perhaps matching TRBD2 (6 bases). Germline CDR1 MNHEY, CDR2 SMNVEV (reference sequence). This CDR3 has 15 amino acids. Trimming shortened V by 6 bases and J by 6 bases, and 21 bases separated the two germline ends. CDR3 coding DNA: TGTGCCAGCAGACGAGGGGCCGGGACTCCTACCGAGCAGTACTTC. Translating gives CASRRGAGTPTEQYF.

The gene calls are TRBV6-5 and TRBJ2-7, with 7 bases lining up with TRBD2. The V gene's germline CDR1 is MNHEY and CDR2 SVGAGI. This CDR3 region has 14 residues. Trimming cost V 7 bases and J 4 bases; bases outside gene matches: 10. This CDR3 is CASTLTWEGYEQYF. In DNA, the CDR3 is TGTGCCAGCACTTTAACGTGGGAGGGTTACGAGCAGTACTTC.

The chain links TRBV7-9 to TRBJ2-1; tentative D call: TRBD2 (7 bases). Per the germline V gene, CDR1 is SEHNR and CDR2 is FQNEAQ (reference sequence). CDR3 length equals 15 residues. V was shortened by 1 base and J by 5 bases, with 12 bases between the two germline ends. CDR3 nucleotide sequence: TGTGCCAGCAGCTTAGTAGGGGGGGGGCACAATGAGCAGTTCTTC. Its translation is CASSLVGGGHNEQFF.

The J gene is TRBJ1-2, the V gene TRBV2; 9 nucleotides agree with TRBD1. Trimming at V came to 6 bases and at J to 2 bases, leaving 4 bases not matched to a gene. The CDR3 spans 14 residues. CDR1 SNHLY and CDR2 FYNNEI come from the germline V gene. As DNA, the CDR3 is TGTGCCAGCAGCCCGGGACAGGGCAACTATGGCTACACCTTC. Translating it yields CASSPGQGNYGYTF. The full variable domain, its missing parts supplied by reference TRBV2 and TRBJ1-2, is EPEVTQTPSHQVTQMGQEVILRCVPISNHLYFYWYRQILGQKVEFLVSFYNNEISEKSEIFDDQFSVERPDGSNFTLKIRSTKLEDSAMYFCASSPGQGNYGYTFGSGTRLTVV.

This clone was seen a handful of times. The chain combines TRBV5-1 with TRBJ1-3; D is undetermined. Germline CDR1 reads SGHRS; CDR2 reads YFSETQ. CDR3 length: 15 amino acids. Deletions cut 0 bases from V and 0 bases from J, with 7 bases between. In DNA, the CDR3 is TGCGCCAGCAGCTTGGTGGCGGGCTCTGGAAACACCATATATTTT. Amino acid sequence: CASSLVAGSGNTIYF.

The chain recombines TRBV29-1 with TRBJ2-5; 7 nucleotides align to TRBD2. The end of the DNA aligns better with TRBJ2-7, so the J call may be wrong. This CDR3 comprises 14 residues. In germline, CDR1 is SQVTM, CDR2 ANQGSEA. DNA for the CDR3: TGCAGCGCTGGGGTGGGGGGGATCTCCTACGAGCAGTACTTC. It codes for CSAGVGGISYEQYF.

This clone was seen just once. This chain joins TRBV5-8 and TRBJ2-7; 9 positions match TRBD2. V shed 0 bases and J 6 bases; nucleotides not matched to a gene: 13. The CDR3 spans 17 residues. Germline V CDR1 and CDR2: SGHTS, YDEGEE. CDR3 amino acids: CASSLDGSGSFRGEQYF. CDR3 bases: TGTGCCAGCAGCTTGGATGGTAGCGGGAGCTTCCGGGGCGAGCAGTACTTC.

The CDR3 region has the DNA TGTGCCAGTAGTATGAGAGGAGAGACCCAGTACTTC. This gives the protein CASSMRGETQYF. The V call is TRBV19, the J call TRBJ2-5; D ambiguous. Germline CDR1 is LNHDA and CDR2 is SQIVND (reference sequence). The CDR3 has 12 amino acids. Trimming stripped 3 bases from V and 4 bases from J, with 6 bases between.

J is TRBJ1-2 and V is TRBV4-2; perhaps TRBD1 as D (5 bases). V lost 3 bases and J lost 3, with 11 bases in between. Germline V gene data show CDR1 as LGHNA and CDR2 as YNFKEQ. This CDR3 has 14 residues. CDR3 in DNA: TGTGCCAGCAGCCACGTGGGGCAGGACTATGGCTACACCTTC. The encoded protein is CASSHVGQDYGYTF.

The gene calls are TRBV7-9 and TRBJ2-5, with 9 bases fitting TRBD1. TRBJ2-7 explains the end of the DNA better; the J call may be wrong. Germline V lookup: CDR1 SEHNR, CDR2 FQNEAQ (reference sequence). The CDR3 runs to 14 residues. This CDR3 is CASSPRDRAHEQYF. In DNA, the CDR3 is TGTGCCAGCAGCCCCCGGGACAGGGCCCACGAGCAGTACTTC.

This clone appeared once. The chain combines TRBV4-3 with TRBJ2-1; D possibly corresponds to TRBD2 (5 bases). The V gene lost 0 bases and the J gene lost 10 bases, with 10 bases spanning the gap. Germline CDR1 and CDR2: LGHNA and YSLEER. The CDR3 loop spans 13 amino acids. The CDR3 sequence is CASSQDFSGEQFF. DNA for the CDR3: TGCGCCAGCAGCCAAGATTTTTCGGGAGAGCAGTTCTTC.

The chain combines TRBV28 with TRBJ1-4, with D possibly TRBD1 on 5 matching bases. V was clipped by 2 bases and J by 14 bases, with 12 bases between them. Germline V CDR1 and CDR2: MDHEN, SYDVKM. There are 12 residues in the CDR3. In DNA form, the CDR3 reads TGTGCCAGCAGTTTAGGCCATGACAGTCTGTTTTTT. Translated: CASSLGHDSLFF. The variable domain in full, with the rest retrieved from reference TRBV28 and TRBJ1-4, is DVKVTQSSRYLVKRTGEKVFLECVQDMDHENMFWYRQDPGLGLRLIYFSYDVKMKEKGDIPEGYSVSREKKERFSLILESASTNQTSMYLCASSLGHDSLFFGSGTQLSVL.

V and J are TRBV27 and TRBJ1-1; the match to TRBD1 covers 8 bases. Germline lookup yields CDR1 MNHEY and CDR2 SMNVEV (reference sequence). The CDR3 has 15 residues. V lost 1 base, J lost 6 bases, and 7 bases stayed unmatched. The CDR3 sequence: CASSLYGRGPSEAFF. CDR3 nucleotide sequence: TGTGCCAGCAGTTTATACGGCAGGGGGCCGTCTGAAGCTTTCTTT.

V gene TRBV5-4 combines with J gene TRBJ2-1; a possible D gene is TRBD1 (5 bases). This CDR3 is 16 amino acids long. Germline CDR1 reads SGHNT; CDR2 reads YYREEE (reference sequence). V was pared by 4 bases and J by 5 bases, with 19 bases between. This CDR3 is CASSMGLVEEHNEQFF. In nucleotides, the CDR3 is TGTGCCAGCAGCATGGGGCTAGTGGAAGAACACAATGAGCAGTTCTTC. Using reference TRBV5-4 and TRBJ2-1 for the parts outside the CDR3, the full variable domain is ETGVTQSPTHLIKTRGQQVTLRCSSQSGHNTVSWYQQALGQGPQFIFQYYREEENGRGNFPPRFSGLQFPNYSSELNVNALELDDSALYLCASSMGLVEEHNEQFFGPGTRLTVL.

CDR3 region: CASSQDQGQGARTEAFF. Here the CDR3 DNA reads TGCGCCAGCAGCCAAGATCAGGGACAGGGGGCGCGAACTGAAGCTTTCTTT. The chain uses TRBV4-1 and TRBJ1-1; the match to TRBD1 covers 12 bases. Germline CDR1 is MGHRA and CDR2 is YSYEKL. V lost 0 bases to trimming and J lost 5 bases; unmatched junction nucleotides: 7. The CDR3 consists of 17 residues.

This chain links TRBV18 with TRBJ1-1; a weak D match, TRBD1 (5 bases). V was trimmed by 2 bases and J by 0 bases, leaving 28 bases between them. The CDR3 has 21 residues. Germline CDR1 KGHSH, CDR2 LQKENI. The CDR3 loop is CASSPRGKSAGRGFVNTEAFF. The CDR3 nucleotides are TGTGCCAGCTCACCAAGGGGAAAATCGGCAGGGCGTGGGTTTGTGAACACTGAAGCTTTCTTT.

The chain has TRBV5-1 and TRBJ2-5; 16 bases are shared with TRBD2. V trimming: 1 base; J trimming: 4 bases; junction bases outside the gene matches: 13. The CDR3 has 20 residues. The germline V gene encodes CDR1 SGHRS and CDR2 YFSETQ. CDR3 bases: TGCGCCAGCAGCTTGAGTGTGAGGGGACTAGCGGGGGGGTTGAGAGAGACCCAGTACTTC. This translates into CASSLSVRGLAGGLRETQYF.

The chain carries TRBV18 and TRBJ2-1; tentatively, D is TRBD1 (7 bases). The CDR3 consists of 12 residues. V gave up 6 bases and J gave up 14 bases, with 17 bases separating them. Germline CDR1 reads KGHSH; CDR2 reads LQKENI. The chain's CDR3 is CASSPGGGQEFF. The CDR3 DNA reads TGTGCCAGCTCTCCCGGGGGTGGACAGGAGTTCTTC.

This clone was recorded only once. The rearrangement joins TRBV5-8 to TRBJ1-1, with 7 bases matching TRBD1. Germline values: CDR1 SGHTS, CDR2 YDEGEE. The CDR3 has 15 residues. V dropped 0 bases and J dropped 6; count of bases not matched to a gene: 8. The CDR3 DNA reads TGTGCCAGCAGCTTGGGAGGACAGGTTTCGGCTGAAGCTTTCTTT. This codes for CASSLGGQVSAEAFF.

The CDR3 sequence is CSARAETEAFF. The CDR3, as DNA: TGCAGTGCTAGAGCTGAGACTGAAGCTTTCTTT. The rearrangement joins TRBV20-1 to TRBJ1-1; D not certain. This CDR3 has 11 amino acids. V lost 1 base and J 5 bases, leaving 5 bases between the germline ends. In germline, CDR1 is DFQATT, CDR2 SNEGSKA (reference sequence).

This sequence joins TRBV2 and TRBJ1-5, with TRBD1 identical over 7 bases. Germline CDR1 and CDR2: SNHLY and FYNNEI. The CDR3 totals 13 residues. The trim removed 6 bases at V and 5 bases at J, leaving 4 bases unmatched. The CDR3 DNA reads TGTGCCAGCAGAGAAACAGGGGATCAGCCCCAGCATTTT. This gives the protein CASRETGDQPQHF.

This chain uses TRBV19 with TRBJ2-5; possible D gene TRBD2, 5 bases. V was pared by 5 bases and J by 2 bases, with 12 bases between. This CDR3 is built from 14 residues. Germline lookup yields CDR1 LNHDA and CDR2 SQIVND (reference sequence). CDR3 DNA sequence: TGTGCCAGTAGTTCCCTTGGGAGTCAAGAGACCCAGTACTTC. Its protein is CASSSLGSQETQYF.

The gene calls are TRBV7-9 and TRBJ1-2; TRBD1 matches 7 bases. The J segment lost 8 bases and the V segment lost 4 bases, leaving 10 bases of the junction unmatched. The CDR3 loop spans 14 amino acids. Germline-derived CDR1 and CDR2 are SEHNR and FQNEAQ (reference sequence). The CDR3 sequence: CASSSTGQVSGYTF. The CDR3 coding sequence is TGTGCCAGCAGCTCTACCGGACAGGTTTCGGGCTACACCTTC.

This clone was observed once. The chain has TRBV6-1 and TRBJ2-7, with D perhaps matching TRBD1 (6 bases). This CDR3 contains 12 residues. Trimming took 8 bases from V and 3 from J, leaving 11 bases between them. CDR1 is MNHNS, CDR2 SASEGT, per germline. The DNA of the CDR3 is TGTGCCAGCGGGACATTTTACTACGAGCAGTACTTC. It translates to CASGTFYYEQYF.

This chain links TRBV27 with TRBJ2-5; TRBD2 is a possible D gene (5 bases). Trimming left V 3 bases short and J 2 bases short, with 19 bases between. This CDR3 has 17 residues. From germline, CDR1 is MNHEY and CDR2 SMNVEV (reference sequence). The DNA for the CDR3 is TGTGCCAGCAGTTTCTCTCCGCCTAAAGGACTGCAAGAGACCCAGTACTTC. Translation gives CASSFSPPKGLQETQYF.

The chain employs TRBV7-2 and TRBJ1-1; TRBD1 agrees at 9 bases. Germline assignment: CDR1 SGHTA and CDR2 FQGNSA. The ends lost 5 bases at V and 4 bases at J; junction bases unmatched: 8. This CDR3 spans 15 amino acids. The CDR3 here is CASSPGQGRFTEAFF. CDR3 DNA: TGTGCCAGCAGCCCAGGACAGGGGAGGTTCACTGAAGCTTTCTTT.

The chain carries TRBV21-1 and TRBJ2-7; TRBD2, the table's D call, lacks a check against the DNA. TRBV21-1 constitutes a pseudogene. The CDR3 runs 16 residues. CDR3 amino acids: CASRGTSTSGISEQYF. CDR3 DNA: TGTGCCAGCAGGGGAACCTCGACTAGCGGTATCAGCGAGCAGTACTTC.